Following are 9 T cell receptor beta chains from one sample sequenced in a study of blood T cell repertoires in COVID-19 (dated by TCRdb to 2020 to 2021). Library preparation was by the immunoSEQ multiplex PCR assay. TCRdb took over this immuneACCESS table, retaining in-frame rearrangements with V and J assigned. Such tables are incomplete; in checked studies, under half of the missing clones stem from an unresolved V gene, and the remainder is unexplained. The sample data list 250,000 to 300,000 clones, and 88% of these were observed just once. About 1% of the sample rests with the top ten. The sequencing sample was made of PBMCs or T cells enriched from blood (not recorded which). These receptors were taken from a young woman who had recovered from COVID-19.

This sequence joins TRBV12-3 or TRBV12-4 and TRBJ2-7; maybe TRBD2 (5 bases). Trimming shortened V by 6 bases and J by 6 bases, and 12 bases separated the two germline ends. The CDR3 is made up of 12 amino acids. The CDR3 spells CASSRDRGEQYF. For the CDR3, the DNA is TGTGCCAGCAGCCGTGACCGGGGCGAGCAGTACTTC.

The V call is TRBV3-1 (or the pseudogene TRBV3-2), the J call TRBJ2-5, with D possibly matching TRBD2 (5 bases). Per germline, CDR1 LGHDT and CDR2 YNNKEL (reference sequence). Between the trimmed V and J ends, which lost 0 bases and 5 bases, there was a span of 13 bases. The CDR3 sequence is 15 residues long. The CDR3 bases are TGTGCCAGCAGCCAAGACCCGGGCTCGGGGGAGACCCAGTACTTC. Protein sequence: CASSQDPGSGETQYF.

A single count supports this clone. The CDR3 loop is CASSSGNKLLGEQYF. The CDR3 region has the DNA TGCGCCAGCAGCTCAGGAAACAAGTTGTTGGGCGAGCAGTACTTC. J is TRBJ2-7 and V is TRBV5-1; D ambiguous. This CDR3 is built from 15 residues. Looked up from germline, CDR1 is SGHRS and CDR2 is YFSETQ. V was pared by 3 bases and J by 6 bases, with 19 bases between.

This clone was recorded once. This chain joins TRBV5-1 and TRBJ2-1, with 11 bases aligning to TRBD2. The V gene end was trimmed by 4 bases and the J gene end by 4 bases; junction bases not matched to a gene: 4. The CDR3 totals 15 residues. Germline CDR1 reads SGHRS; CDR2 reads YFSETQ. The CDR3 DNA sequence: TGCGCCAGCAGCGATCTAGCGGGGGGATACAATGAGCAGTTCTTC. This sequence encodes CASSDLAGGYNEQFF.

The genes are TRBV6-4 and TRBJ2-1; 8 nucleotides match TRBD2. Germline-derived CDR1 and CDR2 are MRHNA and SNTAGT. The V and J ends lost 0 bases and 5 bases, in that order; junction bases with no gene match: 18. The length of the CDR3 is 20 residues. The CDR3 here is CASSDSRRKGLRGGNNEQFF. The DNA for the CDR3 is TGTGCCAGCAGTGACTCGAGACGGAAGGGGTTACGGGGGGGAAACAATGAGCAGTTCTTC.

V gene TRBV6-4 combines with J gene TRBJ2-1; D perhaps matches TRBD2 (6 bases). V was trimmed by 4 bases and J by 2 bases, leaving 9 bases between them. The CDR3 length is 14 residues. Germline loops: CDR1 MRHNA, CDR2 SNTAGT. The CDR3 nucleotides read TGTGCCAGCAGTGCCGGGGGACCCTACAATGAGCAGTTCTTC. Its translation: CASSAGGPYNEQFF.

This chain uses TRBV7-9 with TRBJ1-6; TRBD1 matches at 8 bases. V shed 2 bases and J 10 bases; nucleotides not matched to a gene: 7. Germline V gives CDR1 SEHNR, CDR2 FQNEAQ (reference sequence). The CDR3 runs 15 residues. The CDR3 sequence: CASSLSGQGQSPLHF. The CDR3 DNA reads as TGTGCCAGCAGCTTAAGTGGACAGGGACAATCACCCCTCCACTTT.

The chain recombines TRBV6-5 with TRBJ2-7; the match to TRBD1 covers 8 bases. The CDR3 is 16 residues long. Trimming at V came to 4 bases and at J to 2 bases, leaving 10 bases not matched to a gene. CDR1 is MNHEY and CDR2 is SVGAGI in the germline V gene. The CDR3 sequence is CASSSPATGVAYEQYF. The DNA for the CDR3 is TGTGCCAGCAGTTCTCCCGCGACAGGGGTGGCCTACGAGCAGTACTTC.

The chain links TRBV6-5 to TRBJ1-2, with D maybe TRBD1 (6 bases). With 3 bases removed from V and 3 bases from J, the gap between germline ends came to 11 bases. Looked up from germline, CDR1 is MNHEY and CDR2 is SVGAGI. The CDR3 has 14 amino acids. The CDR3 sequence is CASSYLQGYYGYTF. The CDR3 DNA reads as TGTGCCAGCAGTTATCTCCAGGGGTACTATGGCTACACCTTC.